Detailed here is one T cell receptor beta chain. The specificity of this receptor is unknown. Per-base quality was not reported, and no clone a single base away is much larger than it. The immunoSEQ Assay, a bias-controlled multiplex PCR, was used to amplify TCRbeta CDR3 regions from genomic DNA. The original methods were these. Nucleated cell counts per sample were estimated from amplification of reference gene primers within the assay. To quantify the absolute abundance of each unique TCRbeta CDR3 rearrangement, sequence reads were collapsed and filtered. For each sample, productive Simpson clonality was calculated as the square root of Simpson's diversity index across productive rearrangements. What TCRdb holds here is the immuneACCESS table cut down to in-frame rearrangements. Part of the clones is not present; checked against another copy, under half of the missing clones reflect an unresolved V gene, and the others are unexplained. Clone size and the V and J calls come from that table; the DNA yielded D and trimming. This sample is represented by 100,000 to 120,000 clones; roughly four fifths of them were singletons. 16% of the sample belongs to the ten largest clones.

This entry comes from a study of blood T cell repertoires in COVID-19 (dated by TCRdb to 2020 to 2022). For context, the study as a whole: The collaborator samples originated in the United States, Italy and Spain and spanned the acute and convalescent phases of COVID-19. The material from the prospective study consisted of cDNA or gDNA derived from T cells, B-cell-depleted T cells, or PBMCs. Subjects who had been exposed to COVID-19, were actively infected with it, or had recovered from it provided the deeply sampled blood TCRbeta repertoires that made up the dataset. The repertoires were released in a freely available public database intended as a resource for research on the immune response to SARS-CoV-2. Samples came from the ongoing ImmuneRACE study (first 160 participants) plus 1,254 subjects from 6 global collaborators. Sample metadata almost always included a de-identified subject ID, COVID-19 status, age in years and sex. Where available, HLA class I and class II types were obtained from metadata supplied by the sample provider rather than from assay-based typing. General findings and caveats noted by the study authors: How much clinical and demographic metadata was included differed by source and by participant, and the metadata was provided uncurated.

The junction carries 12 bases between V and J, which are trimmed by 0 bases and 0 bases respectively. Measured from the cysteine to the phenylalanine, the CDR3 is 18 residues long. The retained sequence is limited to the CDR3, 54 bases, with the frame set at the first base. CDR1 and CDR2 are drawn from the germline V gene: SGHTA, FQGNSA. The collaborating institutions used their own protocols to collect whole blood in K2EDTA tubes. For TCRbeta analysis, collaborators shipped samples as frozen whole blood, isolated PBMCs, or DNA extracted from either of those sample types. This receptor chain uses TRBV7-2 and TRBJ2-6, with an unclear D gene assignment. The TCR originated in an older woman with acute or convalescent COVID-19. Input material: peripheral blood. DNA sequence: TGTGCCAGCAGCTTAGCGTTCAGCTACAGCTCTGGGGCCAACGTCCTGACTTTC. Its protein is CASSLAFSYSSGANVLTF.